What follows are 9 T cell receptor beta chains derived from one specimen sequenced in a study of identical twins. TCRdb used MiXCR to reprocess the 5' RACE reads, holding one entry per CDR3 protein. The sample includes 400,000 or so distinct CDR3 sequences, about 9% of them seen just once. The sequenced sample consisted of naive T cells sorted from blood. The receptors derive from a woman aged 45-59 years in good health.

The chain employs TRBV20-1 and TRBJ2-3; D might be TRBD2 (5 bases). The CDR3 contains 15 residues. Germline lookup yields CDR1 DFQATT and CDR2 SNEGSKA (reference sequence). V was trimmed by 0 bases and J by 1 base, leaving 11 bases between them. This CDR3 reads CSARDGRVGTDTQYF. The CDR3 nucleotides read TGCAGTGCTAGAGATGGGCGGGTGGGCACAGATACGCAGTATTTT.

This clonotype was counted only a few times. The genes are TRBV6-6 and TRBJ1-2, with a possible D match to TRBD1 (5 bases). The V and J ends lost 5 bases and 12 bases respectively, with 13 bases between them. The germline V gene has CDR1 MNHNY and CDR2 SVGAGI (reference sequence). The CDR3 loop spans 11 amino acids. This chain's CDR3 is CASSARGAHTF. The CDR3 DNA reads TGTGCCAGCAGTGCTCGAGGGGCTCACACCTTC.

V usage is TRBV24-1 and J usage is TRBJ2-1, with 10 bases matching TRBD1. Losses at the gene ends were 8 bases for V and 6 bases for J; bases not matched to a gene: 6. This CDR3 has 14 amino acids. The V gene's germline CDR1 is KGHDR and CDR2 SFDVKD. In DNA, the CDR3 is TGTGCCACCATGGGACAGGGGCTATTCAATGAGCAGTTCTTC. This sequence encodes CATMGQGLFNEQFF.

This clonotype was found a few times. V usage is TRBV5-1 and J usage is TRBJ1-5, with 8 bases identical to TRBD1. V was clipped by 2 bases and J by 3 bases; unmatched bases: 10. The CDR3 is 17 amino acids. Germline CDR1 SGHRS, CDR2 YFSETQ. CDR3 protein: CASSLIPTGGDNQPQHF. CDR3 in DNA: TGCGCCAGCAGCTTAATCCCCACAGGGGGGGACAATCAGCCCCAGCATTTT.

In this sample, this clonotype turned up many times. CDR3 nucleotide sequence: TGTGCCAGCAGTCTCAGACAGGGGGGAGTTGGTGAGCAGTTCTTC. The encoded protein is CASSLRQGGVGEQFF. The rearrangement uses TRBV12-3 or TRBV12-4 and TRBJ2-1, with 9 bases matching TRBD1. With 5 bases clipped from V and 9 bases from J, the junction kept 11 bases outside the gene matches. The CDR3 is made up of 15 amino acids.

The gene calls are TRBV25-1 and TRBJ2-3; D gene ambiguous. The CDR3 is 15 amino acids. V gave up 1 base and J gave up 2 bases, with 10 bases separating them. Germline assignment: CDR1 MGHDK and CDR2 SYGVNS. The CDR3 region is CASSESVGITDTQYF. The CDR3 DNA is TGTGCCAGCAGTGAATCGGTCGGAATCACAGATACGCAGTATTTT.

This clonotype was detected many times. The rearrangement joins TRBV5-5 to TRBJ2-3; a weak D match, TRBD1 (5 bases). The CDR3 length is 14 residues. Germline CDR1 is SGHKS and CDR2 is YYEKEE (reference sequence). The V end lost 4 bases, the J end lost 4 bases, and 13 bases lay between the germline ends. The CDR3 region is CASSRIGVADTQYF. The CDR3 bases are TGTGCCAGCAGCCGGATAGGGGTGGCAGATACGCAGTATTTT. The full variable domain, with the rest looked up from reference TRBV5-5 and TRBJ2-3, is DAGVTQSPTHLIKTRGQQVTLRCSPISGHKSVSWYQQVLGQGPQFIFQYYEKEERGRGNFPDRFSARQFPNYSSELNVNALLLGDSALYLCASSRIGVADTQYFGPGTRLTVL.

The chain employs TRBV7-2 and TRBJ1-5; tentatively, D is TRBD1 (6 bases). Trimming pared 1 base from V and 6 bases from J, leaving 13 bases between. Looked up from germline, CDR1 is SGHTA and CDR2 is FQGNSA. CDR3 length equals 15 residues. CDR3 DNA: TGTGCCAGCAGCTTAGAACAGGGTTTTACTCAGCCCCAGCATTTT. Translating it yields CASSLEQGFTQPQHF.

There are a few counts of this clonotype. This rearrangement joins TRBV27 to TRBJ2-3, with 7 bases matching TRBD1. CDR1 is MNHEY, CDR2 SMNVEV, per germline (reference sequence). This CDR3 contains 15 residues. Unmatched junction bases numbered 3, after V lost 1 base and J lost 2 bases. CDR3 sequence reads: CASSLWGQPTDTQYF. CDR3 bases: TGTGCCAGCAGTTTATGGGGACAGCCCACAGATACGCAGTATTTT.